This T cell receptor beta chain derives from a study of blood T cells in healthy people across ages. Study-wide points: Not knowing donor CMV status may have confounded expanded clonotype changes. The recorded TCR beta diversity per million T cells decreased in a roughly linear manner with age.

The second PCR ran about 6 to 11 cycles with a sample-barcoded 5' primer and J-beta primers. Every cDNA was tagged by a template-switch adaptor with 12 random nucleotides. TCRdb analysed the 5' RACE reads with MiXCR anew, one entry per CDR3 protein. The sample has 1.5 million to 2 million distinct CDR3 sequences, 30% to 40% seen once. The CDR3 has 15 residues. This clonotype was detected only once. Its antigen remains unknown. At one boundary the junction diverges from the germline segment, which might be a read error. At least 7 million PBMCs were isolated per sample. The material sequenced was blood. The genes are TRBV12-3 or TRBV12-4 and TRBJ1-1; D unresolved. The sequence derives from a human donor in good health. Here the CDR3 DNA reads TGTGCCAGCAGTCCCCTGAGTGGCTTGAACATTGAAGCTTTCTTT. Its translation: CASSPLSGLNIEAFF.